The TCR beta chain described here comes from a study of T cells in Graves' hyperthyroidism and ophthalmopathy. Study findings and constraints: The model foresaw ophthalmopathy a median around 6.4 months prior to onset. Within blood appeared most thyroid clonotypes that had expanded above 0.001.

There were TCR beta CDR3 regions amplified from RNA transcripts. The TCR CDR3 first-round RT-PCR relied on the HTBI primer set. TCRdb used MiXCR to reprocess the multiplex PCR reads, holding one entry per CDR3 protein. This sample has approximately 430,000 distinct CDR3 sequences; approximately 14% occur once, and the top ten carry 11% to 15%. This clonotype was counted at least ten times. Its antigen remains unknown. When ophthalmopathy did not progress within 18 months, Graves' hyperthyroidism was considered stable. Diagnoses rested on clinical symptoms, serum thyroxine and TRAb, thyroid ultrasound and orbital computed tomography. Trimming removed 1 base from V and 4 bases from J, with 14 bases in between. The CDR3 has 14 residues. Germline loops: CDR1 DFQATT, CDR2 SNEGSKA (reference sequence).

The chain carries TRBV20-1 and TRBJ2-7; D might be TRBD1 (5 bases). Material: blood. The source is a young woman with Graves' hyperthyroidism. CDR3 in DNA: TGCAGTGCTAGAGGTGACAGAAGGCCTTACGAGCAGTACTTC. Its protein product is CSARGDRRPYEQYF.